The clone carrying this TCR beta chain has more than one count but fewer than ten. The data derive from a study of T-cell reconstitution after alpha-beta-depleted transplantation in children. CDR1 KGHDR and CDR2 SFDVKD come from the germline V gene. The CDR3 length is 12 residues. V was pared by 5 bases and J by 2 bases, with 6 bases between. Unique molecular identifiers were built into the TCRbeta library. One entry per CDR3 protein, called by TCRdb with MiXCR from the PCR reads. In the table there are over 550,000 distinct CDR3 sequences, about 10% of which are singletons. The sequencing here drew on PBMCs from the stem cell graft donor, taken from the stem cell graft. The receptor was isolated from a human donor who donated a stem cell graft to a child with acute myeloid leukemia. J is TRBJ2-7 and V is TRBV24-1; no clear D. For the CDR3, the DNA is TGTGCCACCAGTGGCCAGCCCTACGAGCAGTACTTC. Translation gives CATSGQPYEQYF.